These 18 T cell receptor beta chains originate from one sample sequenced in a study of read filtering for tumor transcriptome and immune sequencing. From 300 to 400 ng of RNA, a library with molecular barcoded alpha/delta and beta/gamma adaptors was made. TCRdb recomputed calls from the reads with MiXCR, one row per CDR3 protein. The sample contains around 48,000 distinct CDR3 sequences, roughly a fifth of which appear only once. The source material was a population of CD138-negative cells sorted from bone marrow. The source of these receptors is a donor aged 40 or over with multiple myeloma.

This clonotype was observed a few times. The V gene is TRBV9, the J gene TRBJ2-3; 12 bases line up with TRBD2. The CDR3 loop spans 15 amino acids. Germline V gene data show CDR1 as SGDLS and CDR2 as YYNGEE. The V gene end was trimmed by 4 bases and the J gene end by 4 bases; junction bases not matched to a gene: 4. The CDR3 nucleotides are TGTGCCAGCAGCCCTAGCGGGAGGGCCGCAGATACGCAGTATTTT. This sequence encodes CASSPSGRAADTQYF. Filled out from reference TRBV9 and TRBJ2-3, the complete variable domain reads DSGVTQTPKHLITATGQRVTLRCSPRSGDLSVYWYQQSLDQGLQFLIQYYNGEERAKGNILERFSAQQFPDLHSELNLSSLELGDSALYFCASSPSGRAADTQYFGPGTRLTVL.

This clonotype came up many times. This chain links TRBV23-1 with TRBJ2-3, with 10 positions matching TRBD1. TRBV23-1 is given ORF status, its function remaining uncertain. J gave up 3 bases and V 6 bases, and 15 bases lay outside the gene matches. The CDR3 consists of 18 residues. CDR3 loop: CASSRAAWDRGLTDTQYF. The CDR3 DNA sequence: TGCGCCAGCAGCCGAGCCGCCTGGGACAGGGGATTAACAGATACGCAGTATTTT.

V gene TRBV20-1 combines with J gene TRBJ1-5, with 7 bases that match TRBD1. CDR1 is DFQATT and CDR2 is SNEGSKA in the germline V gene (reference sequence). Trimming took 5 bases from V and 16 from J; bases not matched to a gene: 17. CDR3 length equals 13 residues. In nucleotides, the CDR3 is TGCAGTGCTTCCAGGGGGGAGGGCGGGAGAGTCCATTTT. Its translation: CSASRGEGGRVHF.

Turning to this clonotype: The junction differs from germline at one of its ends, possibly a read error. The chain combines TRBV29-1 with TRBJ2-3, with D possibly matching TRBD1 (5 bases). Germline CDR1 is SQVTM and CDR2 is ANQGSEA. This CDR3 has 12 amino acids. Written as DNA, the CDR3 is TGCAGCGCAGTCCAACCCACAGGTACGCAGTATTTT. It encodes CSAVQPTGTQYF.

A few counts support this clonotype. The genes are TRBV2 and TRBJ1-5; D uncertain. V was cut by 8 bases and J by 0 bases, with 8 bases left in between. CDR1 SNHLY and CDR2 FYNNEI come from the germline V gene. The CDR3 contains 13 residues. CDR3: CASRWISNQPQHF. CDR3 nucleotides: TGTGCCAGCCGTTGGATTAGCAATCAGCCCCAGCATTTT.

This clonotype has a count of ten or more. The V gene is TRBV29-1, the J gene TRBJ2-5; the D is unclear. Trimming removed 7 bases at V and 0 bases at J, with 12 bases between. The CDR3 length is 13 residues. CDR1 SQVTM and CDR2 ANQGSEA come from the germline V gene. The CDR3 nucleotides read TGCAGCGCACTTTCCGGCAACCAAGAGACCCAGTACTTC. Encoded protein: CSALSGNQETQYF.

This clonotype has a handful of counts. The V and J genes are TRBV20-1 and TRBJ1-5; a possible D gene is TRBD1 (5 bases). The CDR3 extends over 17 amino acids. Germline V gives CDR1 DFQATT, CDR2 SNEGSKA (reference sequence). Trimming cost V 0 bases and J 4 bases, with 19 bases left between them. The CDR3 sequence is CSARDSKGAGWNQPQHF. The CDR3 coding sequence is TGCAGTGCTAGAGATTCAAAGGGAGCAGGGTGGAATCAGCCCCAGCATTTT.

This clonotype is deemed medium-sized. The chain recombines TRBV6-2 or TRBV6-3 with TRBJ2-1, with TRBD1 matching over 7 bases. CDR3 size: 16 residues. Germline V CDR1 and CDR2: MNHEY, SVGEGT. J was trimmed by 6 bases and V by 5 bases; bases with no gene match: 13. The CDR3 reads CASSRAGQVRGNEQFF. CDR3 sequence (DNA): TGTGCCAGCAGTCGAGCCGGACAGGTTCGGGGCAATGAGCAGTTCTTC.

This clonotype was seen once. This CDR3 fails to terminate in the conserved phenylalanine or tryptophan, so it likely reflects a read error. This chain joins TRBV7-3 and TRBJ1-5, with D possibly being TRBD1 (5 bases). V was shortened by 1 base and J by 6 bases, with 7 bases between the two germline ends. The CDR3 loop spans 13 amino acids. The germline gives CDR1 SGHTA, CDR2 FQGTGA. The CDR3 here is CASSLRGGQPQHY. The CDR3 coding sequence is TGTGCCAGCAGCTTAAGGGGGGGTCAGCCCCAGCATTAT.

This clonotype came up many times. The rearrangement uses TRBV7-9 and TRBJ2-1; 10 bases are shared with TRBD1. Per germline, CDR1 SEHNR and CDR2 FQNEAQ (reference sequence). V dropped 5 bases and J dropped 7; count of bases not matched to a gene: 8. This CDR3 has 15 residues. As DNA, the CDR3 is TGTGCCAGCAGCCCCCGGACAGGGGGTGGAAATGAGCAGTTCTTC. As protein: CASSPRTGGGNEQFF.

This clonotype showed up just a few times. The rearrangement links TRBV19 to TRBJ2-3, with 13 bases fitting TRBD2. Trimming took 6 bases from V and 7 from J; bases not matched to a gene: 10. The CDR3 loop spans 16 amino acids. CDR1 and CDR2 from the germline V gene are LNHDA and SQIVND (reference sequence). CDR3 bases: TGTGCCAGTAGCCCCTTCACGGGACTAGCGGGAAATACGCAGTATTTT. The encoded protein is CASSPFTGLAGNTQYF.

This clonotype was observed many times. This chain links TRBV7-9 with TRBJ2-6, with a weak D call TRBD1 (6 bases). CDR3 length: 17 residues. Trimming took 5 bases from V and 3 from J, leaving 17 bases between them. Germline V CDR1 and CDR2: SEHNR, FQNEAQ (reference sequence). The CDR3 nucleotides read TGTGCCAGCAGCCCTCGGGCAGGGGCTGGTGGGGCCAACGTCCTGACTTTC. This codes for CASSPRAGAGGANVLTF.

The sample holds many counts of this clonotype. The CDR3 sequence: CASSLPGGAGTGELFF. In DNA, the CDR3 is TGTGCCAGCAGTCTCCCGGGGGGCGCCGGCACCGGGGAGCTGTTTTTT. This chain joins TRBV28 and TRBJ2-2, with D tentatively TRBD2 (7 bases). The V gene's germline CDR1 is MDHEN and CDR2 SYDVKM. V was pared by 5 bases and J by 4 bases, with 17 bases between. This CDR3 is built from 16 residues.

Comments on this clonotype: Given a much more abundant clone one base away, this may be a read error. This chain connects TRBV12-3 or TRBV12-4 to TRBJ2-5; no clear D. The CDR3 is made up of 14 amino acids. The CDR3 reads CASSDTVYQEAQYF. CDR3 bases: TGTGCCAGCAGTGACACGGTGTACCAAGAGGCCCAGTACTTC.

On this clonotype: Lacking the conserved final phenylalanine or tryptophan, this CDR3 likely reflects a read error. The chain employs TRBV29-1 and TRBJ2-7, with TRBD1 as a possible D gene (6 bases). This CDR3 comprises 12 residues. The germline V and J ends were trimmed by 5 bases and 7 bases, with 15 bases remaining between them. Looked up from germline, CDR1 is SQVTM and CDR2 is ANQGSEA. CDR3 sequence (DNA): TGCAGCGTTCTTTCAACAGGGCATGAGCAGTACCTC. Translation gives CSVLSTGHEQYL.

This clonotype showed up many times. The rearrangement links TRBV20-1 to TRBJ2-6; D gene ambiguous. CDR1 DFQATT and CDR2 SNEGSKA come from the germline V gene (reference sequence). V was cut by 3 bases and J by 1 base, with 7 bases left in between. This CDR3 contains 14 residues. The CDR3 DNA sequence: TGCAGTGCTAGTCCGGATTCTGGGGCCAACGTCCTGACTTTC. Amino acids: CSASPDSGANVLTF.

Concerning this clonotype: This sequence may be a read error, since a much larger clone differs from it by one base. V usage is TRBV3-1 and J usage is TRBJ2-5; D is possibly TRBD1 (5 bases). The CDR3 is 15 amino acids. The germline V and J ends were trimmed by 4 bases and 7 bases, with 19 bases remaining between them. Germline loops: CDR1 LGHDT, CDR2 YNNKEL (reference sequence). The CDR3 DNA sequence: TGTGCCAGCAGCCCATCGGCAGGCCCAGGGCGGACCCAGTACTTC. It yields the protein CASSPSAGPGRTQYF.

Ten or more counts support this clonotype. The chain is built from TRBV2 and TRBJ2-5, with 7 bases matching TRBD2. In germline, CDR1 is SNHLY, CDR2 FYNNEI. Trimming at V came to 9 bases and at J to 5 bases, leaving 12 bases not matched to a gene. CDR3 length: 14 residues. DNA of the CDR3: TGTGCCAGTACTAGGGAGGGAGTGGGCGAGACCCAGTACTTC. Translated: CASTREGVGETQYF.